Below are 20 T cell receptor beta chains sequenced from a single sample in a study of OX40 agonist ivuxolimab in advanced cancers. Sequencing used immunoSEQ multiplex PCR; TCRdb keeps in-frame clones, though not all of them. The sample records tens of thousands of clones, 70% to 90% being singletons. Sample: CD4+ or CD8+ T cells sorted from blood, taken in a trial of the OX40 agonist ivuxolimab. The receptors were sampled from an adult with an advanced solid tumor such as melanoma, head and neck, liver or kidney cancer.

This sequence joins TRBV9 and TRBJ1-1; 8 nucleotides align to TRBD1. The CDR3 length is 13 residues. Germline V gene lookup returns CDR1 SGDLS and CDR2 YYNGEE. Germline trimming cut 5 bases from V and 6 bases from J; bases unmatched to any gene: 6. The CDR3 DNA reads TGTGCCAGCAGTGGACAGGGAAGGGCTGAAGCTTTCTTT. It specifies CASSGQGRAEAFF.

The V and J genes are TRBV7-9 and TRBJ2-1; D remains ambiguous. Trimming took off 0 bases at V and 4 bases at J, with 13 bases between the two ends. The germline gives CDR1 SEHNR, CDR2 FQNEAQ (reference sequence). The CDR3 runs 16 residues. The CDR3 protein is CASSLAESFGYNEQFF. Here the CDR3 DNA reads TGTGCCAGCAGCTTAGCGGAGTCCTTCGGGTACAATGAGCAGTTCTTC.

This sequence joins TRBV14 and TRBJ1-1; the D is unclear. Trimming left V 1 base short and J 2 bases short, with 8 bases between. Germline V lookup: CDR1 SGHDN, CDR2 FVKESK. The CDR3 is 14 amino acids. CDR3 sequence reads: CASSQGGGNTEAFF. The CDR3 nucleotides read TGTGCCAGCAGCCAAGGAGGAGGAAACACTGAAGCTTTCTTT.

The table lists this clone with a few counts. This chain joins TRBV19 and TRBJ1-5; D is undetermined. CDR1 LNHDA and CDR2 SQIVND come from the germline V gene (reference sequence). The CDR3 extends over 12 amino acids. V lost 1 base and J lost 7, with 5 bases in between. The CDR3 loop reads CASSIGRQPQHF. The CDR3, as DNA: TGTGCCAGTAGTATAGGCAGACAGCCCCAGCATTTT.

The rearrangement links TRBV5-1 to TRBJ2-3; 8 bases match TRBD1. Germline values: CDR1 SGHRS, CDR2 YFSETQ. Trimming removed 3 bases from V and 14 bases from J; junction bases left unmatched: 8. The CDR3 is 12 amino acids. The CDR3: CASSYGTGPGYF. In nucleotides, the CDR3 is TGCGCCAGCAGCTACGGGACAGGCCCTGGGTATTTT.

By share, this clone ranks as medium-sized. The genes are TRBV7-9 and TRBJ1-3, with 8 bases aligning to TRBD1. The V gene's germline CDR1 is SEHNR and CDR2 FQNEAQ (reference sequence). The trim removed 5 bases at V and 4 bases at J, leaving 10 bases unmatched. The CDR3 has 16 amino acids. The CDR3 is CASSPPQGAGGNTIYF. CDR3 bases: TGTGCCAGCAGCCCTCCTCAGGGGGCGGGAGGAAACACCATATATTTT. The entire variable domain, with the rest obtained from reference TRBV7-9 and TRBJ1-3, is as follows: DTGVSQNPRHKITKRGQNVTFRCDPISEHNRLYWYRQTLGQGPEFLTYFQNEAQLEKSRLLSDRFSAERPKGSFSTLEIQRTEQGDSAMYLCASSPPQGAGGNTIYFGEGSWLTVV.

The J gene is TRBJ2-1, the V gene TRBV19; D unresolved. This CDR3 has 14 amino acids. V shed 0 bases and J shed 4 bases, with 7 bases lying between them. CDR1 and CDR2 from the germline V gene are LNHDA and SQIVND (reference sequence). The CDR3 spells CASSIDPAYNEQFF. The DNA of the CDR3 is TGTGCCAGTAGTATAGACCCCGCTTACAATGAGCAGTTCTTC.

The chain employs TRBV7-9 and TRBJ1-1; D is ambiguous. The CDR3 has 14 residues. Looked up from germline, CDR1 is SEHNR and CDR2 is FQNEAQ (reference sequence). Trimming took 4 bases from V and 1 from J, leaving 10 bases between them. The DNA of the CDR3 is TGTGCCAGCAGCTCCCCGTCCCAGAACACTGAAGCTTTCTTT. Protein product: CASSSPSQNTEAFF.

The V and J genes are TRBV28 and TRBJ1-2, with D possibly TRBD1 on 6 matching bases. Germline lookup yields CDR1 MDHEN and CDR2 SYDVKM. The CDR3 extends over 15 amino acids. The V end lost 6 bases, the J end lost 8 bases, and 22 bases lay between the germline ends. Here the CDR3 DNA reads TGTGCCAGCAGCCCTCGGGGGGGCAACCCCCAAGGCTACACCTTC. Translating gives CASSPRGGNPQGYTF.

This clone was found once. The chain joins TRBV14 to TRBJ2-5; D possibly corresponds to TRBD1 (5 bases). The CDR3 spans 14 residues. Trimming shortened V by 2 bases and J by 5 bases, and 12 bases separated the two germline ends. Germline CDR1 and CDR2: SGHDN and FVKESK. CDR3 nucleotide sequence: TGTGCCAGCAGCCAATGGGGCAGGGATGAGACCCAGTACTTC. It is translated as CASSQWGRDETQYF.

J is TRBJ2-5 and V is TRBV19, with no clear D. Between the trimmed V and J ends, which lost 1 base and 0 bases, there was a span of 9 bases. The CDR3 totals 15 residues. Germline V gene data show CDR1 as LNHDA and CDR2 as SQIVND (reference sequence). The CDR3 loop is CASSIGAYYQETQYF. CDR3 sequence (DNA): TGTGCCAGTAGTATAGGGGCGTACTACCAAGAGACCCAGTACTTC. Full variable domain (missing parts from reference TRBV19 and TRBJ2-5): DGGITQSPKYLFRKEGQNVTLSCEQNLNHDAMYWYRQDPGQGLRLIYYSQIVNDFQKGDIAEGYSVSREKKESFPLTVTSAQKNPTAFYLCASSIGAYYQETQYFGPGTRLLVL.

The chain is built from TRBV7-6 and TRBJ1-5, with unresolved D. The germline gives CDR1 SGHVS, CDR2 FNYEAQ. CDR3 length equals 14 residues. Deletions cut 1 base from V and 0 bases from J, with 4 bases between. Here the CDR3 reads CASSLGDSNQPQHF. In nucleotides, the CDR3 is TGTGCCAGCAGCTTAGGGGATAGCAATCAGCCCCAGCATTTT.

The chain carries TRBV6-6 and TRBJ2-7; 7 bases fit TRBD2. The CDR3 is made up of 16 amino acids. Trimming removed 0 bases from V and 2 bases from J; junction bases left unmatched: 7. Looked up from germline, CDR1 is MNHNY and CDR2 is SVGAGI (reference sequence). CDR3 DNA sequence: TGTGCCAGCAGTTACTCGGGAGGGGCGGGAGCCTACGAGCAGTACTTC. Translating gives CASSYSGGAGAYEQYF.

The rearrangement joins TRBV5-1 to TRBJ2-1, with TRBD1 matching 9 bases. J was trimmed by 5 bases and V by 4 bases; bases with no gene match: 7. CDR3 length: 15 amino acids. CDR1 and CDR2 from the germline V gene are SGHRS and YFSETQ. The CDR3 region is CASSAIQGANNEQFF. The CDR3 bases are TGCGCCAGCAGCGCTATACAGGGGGCCAACAATGAGCAGTTCTTC.

This clone is a singleton in its sample. The chain has TRBV7-9 and TRBJ1-1, with 7 bases lining up with TRBD1. CDR1 is SEHNR and CDR2 is FQNEAQ in the germline V gene (reference sequence). V lost 0 bases to trimming and J lost 4 bases; unmatched junction nucleotides: 2. The CDR3 totals 14 residues. The CDR3 DNA is TGTGCCAGCAGCTTAGCCCGACAGGGCACTGAAGCTTTCTTT. As protein: CASSLARQGTEAFF.

This clone was seen a handful of times. The V call is TRBV5-5, the J call TRBJ1-6; D gene unclear. The CDR3 extends over 15 amino acids. CDR1 and CDR2 from the germline V gene are SGHKS and YYEKEE (reference sequence). V shed 4 bases and J shed 5 bases, with 13 bases lying between them. The CDR3 DNA reads as TGTGCCAGCAGCCTTTACAGAGACAATAATTCACCCCTCCACTTT. It codes for CASSLYRDNNSPLHF. Variable domain in full (rest from reference TRBV5-5 and TRBJ1-6): DAGVTQSPTHLIKTRGQQVTLRCSPISGHKSVSWYQQVLGQGPQFIFQYYEKEERGRGNFPDRFSARQFPNYSSELNVNALLLGDSALYLCASSLYRDNNSPLHFGNGTRLTVT.

This sequence joins TRBV12-5 and TRBJ1-1; a weak D match, TRBD1 (5 bases). Germline V lookup: CDR1 LGHNT, CDR2 FRNRAP. V was cut by 6 bases and J by 1 base, with 12 bases left in between. CDR3 length: 14 amino acids. The CDR3 sequence: CASGTSGKNTEAFF. CDR3 coding DNA: TGTGCTAGTGGCACCTCAGGGAAGAACACTGAAGCTTTCTTT.

This CDR3 reads CASSLTGGSTQYF. The CDR3 DNA sequence: TGTGCCAGCAGTTTAACAGGGGGCAGTACGCAGTATTTT. The chain has TRBV28 and TRBJ2-3; 9 nucleotides align to TRBD1. Germline V gene sequence: CDR1 MDHEN, CDR2 SYDVKM. The J segment lost 8 bases and the V segment lost 2 bases, leaving 2 bases of the junction unmatched. The CDR3 covers 13 residues. Complete variable domain (other parts from reference TRBV28 and TRBJ2-3): DVKVTQSSRYLVKRTGEKVFLECVQDMDHENMFWYRQDPGLGLRLIYFSYDVKMKEKGDIPEGYSVSREKKERFSLILESASTNQTSMYLCASSLTGGSTQYFGPGTRLTVL.

The chain employs TRBV5-1 and TRBJ2-7, with 11 nucleotides matching TRBD1. The CDR3 consists of 14 residues. The germline gives CDR1 SGHRS, CDR2 YFSETQ. V shed 4 bases, J shed 5 bases, and the junction held 5 bases outside the gene matches. As DNA, the CDR3 is TGCGCCAGCAGCCTGGACAGGGGGCTACACGAGCAGTACTTC. The encoded protein is CASSLDRGLHEQYF.

This chain uses TRBV9 with TRBJ2-7; perhaps TRBD2 as D (6 bases). Germline values: CDR1 SGDLS, CDR2 YYNGEE. V shed 3 bases and J shed 4 bases, with 11 bases lying between them. The CDR3 has 13 amino acids. The CDR3 loop reads CASSGDGGYEQYF. For the CDR3, the DNA is TGTGCCAGCAGCGGAGATGGAGGGTACGAGCAGTACTTC.